What follows are 23 T cell receptor beta chains derived from one specimen sequenced in a study of blood T cell repertoires in COVID-19. Libraries were prepared by immunoSEQ multiplex PCR; TCRdb keeps only in-frame clonotypes and omits some of them. The data contain tens of thousands of clones, 86% of them singletons. Sequenced: peripheral blood. The source is a middle-aged man with acute or convalescent COVID-19.

This chain joins TRBV15 and TRBJ1-5, with D unresolved. The CDR3 runs 15 residues. Germline V gene data show CDR1 as LNHNV and CDR2 as YYDKDF (reference sequence). V was pared by 0 bases and J by 4 bases, with 10 bases between. In DNA form, the CDR3 reads TGTGCCACCAGCAGAGATAGTGGGCAGAATCAGCCCCAGCATTTT. Translated: CATSRDSGQNQPQHF. Looking up the rest from reference TRBV15 and TRBJ1-5 gives the full variable domain: DAMVIQNPRYQVTQFGKPVTLSCSQTLNHNVMYWYQQKSSQAPKLLFHYYDKDFNNEADTPDNFQSRRPNTSFCFLDIRSPGLGDTAMYLCATSRDSGQNQPQHFGDGTRLSIL.

The chain couples TRBV5-4 to TRBJ2-5; 9 nucleotides match TRBD1. CDR3 size: 15 residues. CDR1 is SGHNT and CDR2 is YYREEE in the germline V gene (reference sequence). V lost 1 base to trimming and J lost 1 base; unmatched junction nucleotides: 2. CDR3 coding DNA: TGTGCCAGCAGCTTGAGGACAGGGGTCCAAGAGACCCAGTACTTC. The encoded protein is CASSLRTGVQETQYF.

The chain couples TRBV18 to TRBJ2-7; 9 bases are shared with TRBD2. Germline values: CDR1 KGHSH, CDR2 LQKENI. V lost 3 bases, J lost 5 bases, and 8 bases stayed unmatched. The CDR3 covers 15 residues. Written as DNA, the CDR3 is TGTGCCAGCTCACCGGCTAGCGGGGTAGGAGACGAGCAGTACTTC. Its translation is CASSPASGVGDEQYF.

The chain employs TRBV5-1 and TRBJ1-1; D is ambiguous. Trimming shortened V by 4 bases and J by 6 bases, and 19 bases separated the two germline ends. From germline, CDR1 is SGHRS and CDR2 YFSETQ. CDR3 length equals 15 residues. CDR3 sequence reads: CASSALTGSHSEAFF. In DNA form, the CDR3 reads TGCGCCAGCAGCGCCTTGACCGGGTCCCACTCTGAAGCTTTCTTT.

The rearrangement links TRBV7-9 to TRBJ2-7, with TRBD2 as a possible D gene (6 bases). In germline, CDR1 is SEHNR, CDR2 FQNEAQ (reference sequence). Trimming took off 3 bases at V and 2 bases at J, with 8 bases between the two ends. The CDR3 is 13 residues long. The CDR3 here is CASSFRGTYEQYF. In nucleotides, the CDR3 is TGTGCCAGCAGCTTCCGGGGGACCTACGAGCAGTACTTC.

The J gene is TRBJ1-2, the V gene TRBV19; 9 bases align to TRBD1. CDR1 is LNHDA, CDR2 SQIVND, per germline (reference sequence). The CDR3 loop spans 16 amino acids. Trimming took 4 bases from V and 0 from J; bases not matched to a gene: 6. The CDR3, as DNA: TGTGCCAGTAGTACGGGACAGGGTGGCACTAACTATGGCTACACCTTC. Protein: CASSTGQGGTNYGYTF.

The V gene is TRBV7-2, the J gene TRBJ2-1; 14 positions match TRBD2. The CDR3 is 16 residues long. Unmatched junction bases numbered 9, after V lost 5 bases and J lost 9 bases. Germline CDR1 SGHTA, CDR2 FQGNSA. The CDR3 DNA is TGTGCCAGCAGCCTCCGGACTAGCGGGGGGAGAGGTGAGCAGTTCTTC. Its translation is CASSLRTSGGRGEQFF.

CDR3 sequence (DNA): TGTGCCAGCAGCCCCAACTCGGGCTATGGCTACACCTTC. This translates into CASSPNSGYGYTF. The genes are TRBV7-9 and TRBJ1-2; unclear D gene. The CDR3 loop spans 13 amino acids. The germline V gene encodes CDR1 SEHNR and CDR2 FQNEAQ (reference sequence). V lost 5 bases and J 4 bases, leaving 11 bases between the germline ends. Full variable domain (remainder filled in from reference TRBV7-9 and TRBJ1-2): DTGVSQNPRHKITKRGQNVTFRCDPISEHNRLYWYRQTLGQGPEFLTYFQNEAQLEKSRLLSDRFSAERPKGSFSTLEIQRTEQGDSAMYLCASSPNSGYGYTFGSGTRLTVV.

This chain links TRBV11-3 with TRBJ2-3; 9 nucleotides align to TRBD2. V trimming: 5 bases; J trimming: 4 bases; junction bases outside the gene matches: 7. Germline V gene sequence: CDR1 SGHNT, CDR2 YENEEA. The CDR3 runs to 15 residues. The CDR3 nucleotides read TGTGCCAGCAGCAAACTCGTAGCGGGGGCAGATACGCAGTATTTT. It yields the protein CASSKLVAGADTQYF.

The chain employs TRBV5-5 and TRBJ1-1; D ambiguous. Germline V gene sequence: CDR1 SGHKS, CDR2 YYEKEE (reference sequence). The ends were cut back, 4 bases at V and 0 bases at J, with 10 bases in the middle. This CDR3 region has 14 residues. CDR3 region: CASSTSTVNTEAFF. CDR3 DNA sequence: TGTGCCAGCAGCACCTCCACAGTGAACACTGAAGCTTTCTTT.

The chain joins TRBV6-5 to TRBJ1-1; D unresolved. V lost 6 bases to trimming and J lost 4 bases, with 15 bases between them. The length of the CDR3 is 14 residues. Germline V gene sequence: CDR1 MNHEY, CDR2 SVGAGI. CDR3 DNA sequence: TGTGCCAGCAGCGTAGTGGAGCAGATCACTGAAGCTTTCTTT. Translated, it gives CASSVVEQITEAFF.

This rearrangement joins TRBV5-6 to TRBJ1-4; no reliable D call. Germline CDR1 reads SGHDT; CDR2 reads YYEEEE. CDR3 length: 14 residues. V lost 4 bases, J lost 6 bases, and 13 bases lay in between. The CDR3 sequence is CASSLDRGYEKLFF. CDR3 in DNA: TGTGCCAGCAGCCTGGACCGGGGATATGAAAAACTGTTTTTT.

The chain employs TRBV29-1 and TRBJ1-2; possible D gene TRBD1, 5 bases. The germline CDR1 and CDR2 sequences are SQVTM and ANQGSEA. The CDR3 is 12 residues long. V was pared by 4 bases and J by 5 bases, with 11 bases between. The CDR3 bases are TGCAGCGTTGTATCCGGGGGGTATGGCTACACCTTC. This sequence encodes CSVVSGGYGYTF.

DNA for the CDR3: TGTGCCAGCAGCTTTGGCGGGGAGGCCGGGGAGCTGTTTTTT. Translated: CASSFGGEAGELFF. V is TRBV11-3 and J is TRBJ2-2, with D perhaps matching TRBD2 (6 bases). CDR1 is SGHNT and CDR2 is YENEEA in the germline V gene. The length of the CDR3 is 14 residues. Trimming removed 3 bases at V and 6 bases at J, with 11 bases between.

The V call is TRBV5-1, the J call TRBJ2-7; 8 bases align to TRBD2. The CDR3 runs to 15 residues. The V and J ends lost 0 bases and 1 base, in that order; junction bases with no gene match: 3. Germline V gene lookup returns CDR1 SGHRS and CDR2 YFSETQ. The CDR3 DNA is TGCGCCAGCAGCTTGGTGTTAGCGGGGTCCTACGAGCAGTACTTC. This translates into CASSLVLAGSYEQYF.

The V and J genes are TRBV6-1 and TRBJ2-7, with D possibly TRBD1 on 5 matching bases. Germline CDR1 and CDR2: MNHNS and SASEGT. V lost 4 bases to trimming and J lost 3 bases, with 22 bases between them. The CDR3 consists of 17 residues. CDR3 coding DNA: TGTGCCAGCAGTGCCTACGCTAGGGGATTGAGGAGCTACGAGCAGTACTTC. Translated: CASSAYARGLRSYEQYF.

The CDR3 DNA sequence: TGTGCCAGAAAAGGACTAGCGGGTACCTACGAGCAGTACTTC. This codes for CARKGLAGTYEQYF. The V gene is TRBV2, the J gene TRBJ2-7, with 11 bases lining up with TRBD2. V gave up 9 bases and J gave up 2 bases; unmatched junction bases: 6. The CDR3 spans 14 residues. CDR1 and CDR2 (germline): SNHLY, FYNNEI.

The chain is built from TRBV3-1 (or the pseudogene TRBV3-2) and TRBJ2-5; D is possibly TRBD2 (5 bases). The CDR3 is 15 residues long. From germline, CDR1 is LGHDT and CDR2 YNNKEL (reference sequence). Trimming pared 3 bases from V and 7 bases from J, leaving 18 bases between. The CDR3, as DNA: TGTGCCAGCAGCCAGGGGAGTAGAAGGGTTGGGACCCAGTACTTC. Translating it yields CASSQGSRRVGTQYF.

This clone was recorded once. This chain connects TRBV20-1 to TRBJ2-3; D ambiguous. CDR3 length equals 14 residues. Germline V gene lookup returns CDR1 DFQATT and CDR2 SNEGSKA (reference sequence). V was pared by 3 bases and J by 1 base, with 11 bases between. The CDR3 spells CSASDPRGTDTQYF. CDR3 sequence (DNA): TGCAGTGCTAGTGACCCTCGGGGCACAGATACGCAGTATTTT.

Points on this clone: Other DNA sequences in this specimen translate into the identical CDR3. The gene calls are TRBV19 and TRBJ1-1; D perhaps matches TRBD1 (5 bases). V lost 2 bases and J 1 base, leaving 14 bases between the germline ends. Germline lookup yields CDR1 LNHDA and CDR2 SQIVND (reference sequence). This CDR3 contains 16 residues. CDR3 DNA: TGTGCCAGTAGTATACAAGGGGCGGGAACGAACACTGAAGCTTTCTTT. As protein: CASSIQGAGTNTEAFF.

The V call is TRBV25-1, the J call TRBJ1-1, with unresolved D. With 2 bases removed from V and 5 bases from J, the gap between germline ends came to 12 bases. Germline lookup yields CDR1 MGHDK and CDR2 SYGVNS. This CDR3 spans 14 amino acids. The CDR3 is CASSERSGWTEAFF. Here the CDR3 DNA reads TGTGCCAGCAGTGAACGATCGGGGTGGACTGAAGCTTTCTTT.

The chain joins TRBV5-1 to TRBJ1-3, with 8 bases aligning to TRBD1. CDR1 is SGHRS, CDR2 YFSETQ, per germline. The CDR3 runs 14 residues. Losses at the gene ends were 4 bases for V and 4 bases for J; bases not matched to a gene: 4. The CDR3 here is CASSQGQEGNTIYF. The CDR3 nucleotides read TGCGCCAGCAGCCAGGGACAGGAGGGAAACACCATATATTTT.

The chain's CDR3 is CASSLAGGPYEQYF. In nucleotides, the CDR3 is TGTGCCAGCAGCTTAGCGGGGGGGCCCTACGAGCAGTACTTC. The chain recombines TRBV11-2 with TRBJ2-7, with TRBD2 matching 8 bases. This CDR3 contains 14 residues. V shed 1 base and J 2 bases; nucleotides not matched to a gene: 1. The germline CDR1 and CDR2 sequences are SGHAT and FQNNGV. The full variable domain, with the rest looked up from reference TRBV11-2 and TRBJ2-7, is EAGVAQSPRYKIIEKRQSVAFWCNPISGHATLYWYQQILGQGPKLLIQFQNNGVVDDSQLPKDRFSAERLKGVDSTLKIQPAKLEDSAVYLCASSLAGGPYEQYFGPGTRLTVT.